The entry below describes one T cell receptor (beta chain). This CDR3 contains 12 residues. Trimming took 3 bases from V and 5 from J, leaving 10 bases between them. Germline V CDR1 and CDR2: GTSNPN, SVGIG (reference sequence). The sample originates from a study of blood T cell repertoires in COVID-19. As for the study in general: Sample material is recorded as cDNA or gDNA derived from T cells, B-cell-depleted T cells, or PBMCs.

In the original workflow: Reference gene primers were amplified, and this amplification served to estimate nucleated cell counts. Measured with immunoSEQ multiplex PCR; TCRdb has only the in-frame clones, and not every one. V and J calls and clone size are as listed in that table; D and trimming were resolved from the DNA. The sample lists about 38,000 clones; roughly 84% were seen once. The receptor's source is a man aged 55 to 70 with COVID-19, enrolled during active disease. The V gene is TRBV30, the J gene TRBJ1-1, with D possibly TRBD1 on 5 matching bases. Source material: peripheral blood. CDR3 sequence (DNA): TGTGCCTGGAGAACCAGGGTAACTGAAGCTTTCTTT. Translated, it gives CAWRTRVTEAFF.